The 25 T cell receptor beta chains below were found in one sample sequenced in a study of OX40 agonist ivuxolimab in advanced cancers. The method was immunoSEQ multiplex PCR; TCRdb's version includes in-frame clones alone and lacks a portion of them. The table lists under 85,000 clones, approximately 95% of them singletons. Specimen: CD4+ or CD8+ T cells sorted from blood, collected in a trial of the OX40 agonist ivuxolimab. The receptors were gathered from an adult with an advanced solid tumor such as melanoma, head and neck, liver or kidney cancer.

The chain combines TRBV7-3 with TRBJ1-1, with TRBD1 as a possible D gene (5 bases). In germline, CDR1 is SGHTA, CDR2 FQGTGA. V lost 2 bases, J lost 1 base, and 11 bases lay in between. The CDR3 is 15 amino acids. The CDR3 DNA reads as TGTGCCAGCAGCTTATCCGGACACCCGAACACTGAAGCTTTCTTT. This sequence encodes CASSLSGHPNTEAFF. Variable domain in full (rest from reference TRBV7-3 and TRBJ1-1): GAGVSQTPSNKVTEKGKYVELRCDPISGHTALYWYRQSLGQGPEFLIYFQGTGAADDSGLPNDRFFAVRPEGSVSTLKIQRTERGDSAVYLCASSLSGHPNTEAFFGQGTRLTVV.

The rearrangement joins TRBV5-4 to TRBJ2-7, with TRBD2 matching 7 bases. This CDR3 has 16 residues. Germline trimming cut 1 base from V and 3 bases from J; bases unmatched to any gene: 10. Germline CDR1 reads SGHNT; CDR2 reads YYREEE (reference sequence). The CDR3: CASSLKTSPALYEQYF. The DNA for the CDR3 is TGTGCCAGCAGCTTGAAGACTAGCCCGGCCCTCTACGAGCAGTACTTC. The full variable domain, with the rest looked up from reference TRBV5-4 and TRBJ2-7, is ETGVTQSPTHLIKTRGQQVTLRCSSQSGHNTVSWYQQALGQGPQFIFQYYREEENGRGNFPPRFSGLQFPNYSSELNVNALELDDSALYLCASSLKTSPALYEQYFGPGTRLTVT.

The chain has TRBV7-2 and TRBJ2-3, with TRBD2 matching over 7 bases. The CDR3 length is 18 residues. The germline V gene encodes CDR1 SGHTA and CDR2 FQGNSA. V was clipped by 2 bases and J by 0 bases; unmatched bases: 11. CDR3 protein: CASSLPHVYSGSTDTQYF. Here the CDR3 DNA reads TGTGCCAGCAGCTTACCCCACGTCTATAGCGGGAGCACAGATACGCAGTATTTT.

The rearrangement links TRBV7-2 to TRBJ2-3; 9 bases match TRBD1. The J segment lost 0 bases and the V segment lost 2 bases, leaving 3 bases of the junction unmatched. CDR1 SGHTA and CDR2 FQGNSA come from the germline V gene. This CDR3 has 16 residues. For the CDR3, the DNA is TGTGCCAGCAGCTTAATGACAGGGGGGAGCACAGATACGCAGTATTTT. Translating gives CASSLMTGGSTDTQYF.

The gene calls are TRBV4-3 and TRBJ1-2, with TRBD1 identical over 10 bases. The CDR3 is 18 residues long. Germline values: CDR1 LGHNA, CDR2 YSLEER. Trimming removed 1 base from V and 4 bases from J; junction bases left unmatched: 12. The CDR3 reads CASSQAGTGAEYPYGYTF. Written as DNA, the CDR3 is TGCGCCAGCAGCCAAGCGGGGACAGGGGCCGAATATCCCTATGGCTACACCTTC.

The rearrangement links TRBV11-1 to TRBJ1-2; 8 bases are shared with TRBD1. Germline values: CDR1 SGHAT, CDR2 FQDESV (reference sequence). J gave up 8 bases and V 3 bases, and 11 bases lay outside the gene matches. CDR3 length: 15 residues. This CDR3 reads CASSFGLATGDGYTF. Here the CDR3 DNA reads TGTGCCAGCAGCTTTGGACTGGCGACAGGGGACGGCTACACCTTC.

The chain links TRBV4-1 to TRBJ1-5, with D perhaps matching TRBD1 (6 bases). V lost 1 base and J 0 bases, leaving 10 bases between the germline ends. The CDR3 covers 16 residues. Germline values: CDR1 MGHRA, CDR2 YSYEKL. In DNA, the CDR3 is TGCGCCAGCAGCCAAGGCGCAGGGGTTAGCAATCAGCCCCAGCATTTT. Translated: CASSQGAGVSNQPQHF.

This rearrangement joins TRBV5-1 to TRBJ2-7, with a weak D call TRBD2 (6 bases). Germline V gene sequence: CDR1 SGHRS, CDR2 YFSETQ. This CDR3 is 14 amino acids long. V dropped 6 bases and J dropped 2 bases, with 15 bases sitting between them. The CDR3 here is CASTPGLYTYEQYF. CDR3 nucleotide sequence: TGCGCCAGCACCCCGGGACTTTATACCTACGAGCAGTACTTC. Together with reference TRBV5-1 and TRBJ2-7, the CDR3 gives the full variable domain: KAGVTQTPRYLIKTRGQQVTLSCSPISGHRSVSWYQQTPGQGLQFLFEYFSETQRNKGNFPGRFSGRQFSNSRSEMNVSTLELGDSALYLCASTPGLYTYEQYFGPGTRLTVT.

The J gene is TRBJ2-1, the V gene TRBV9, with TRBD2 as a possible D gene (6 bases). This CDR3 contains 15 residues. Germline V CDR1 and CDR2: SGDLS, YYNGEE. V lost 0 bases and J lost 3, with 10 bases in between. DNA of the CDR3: TGTGCCAGCAGCGTAGTGTGGGGGGACTACAATGAGCAGTTCTTC. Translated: CASSVVWGDYNEQFF.

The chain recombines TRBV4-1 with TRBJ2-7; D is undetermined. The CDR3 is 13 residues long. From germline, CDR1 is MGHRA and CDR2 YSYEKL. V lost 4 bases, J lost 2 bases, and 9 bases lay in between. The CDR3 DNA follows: TGCGCCAGCAGCCTTGACTGGCCCTACGAGCAGTACTTC. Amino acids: CASSLDWPYEQYF.

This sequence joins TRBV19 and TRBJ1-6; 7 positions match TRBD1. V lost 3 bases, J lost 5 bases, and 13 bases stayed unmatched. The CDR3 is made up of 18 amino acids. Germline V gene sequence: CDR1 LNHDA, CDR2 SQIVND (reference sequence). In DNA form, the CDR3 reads TGTGCCAGTAGTATTGTTACAATCTTGGACAGGAATAATTCACCCCTCCACTTT. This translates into CASSIVTILDRNNSPLHF.

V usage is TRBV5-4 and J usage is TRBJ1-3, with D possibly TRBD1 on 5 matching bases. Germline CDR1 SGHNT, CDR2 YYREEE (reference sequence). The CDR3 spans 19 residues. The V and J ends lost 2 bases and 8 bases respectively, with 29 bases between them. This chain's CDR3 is CASSFFGPSAPGEGHTIYF. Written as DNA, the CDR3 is TGTGCCAGCAGCTTTTTCGGACCCTCGGCGCCGGGGGAGGGACACACCATATATTTT.

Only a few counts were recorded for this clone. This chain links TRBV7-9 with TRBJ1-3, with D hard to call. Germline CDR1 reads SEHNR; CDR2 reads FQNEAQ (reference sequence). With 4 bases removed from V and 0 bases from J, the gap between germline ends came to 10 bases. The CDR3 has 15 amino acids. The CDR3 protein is CASSSLSSSGNTIYF. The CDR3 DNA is TGTGCCAGCAGCTCCCTTTCCTCCTCTGGAAACACCATATATTTT.

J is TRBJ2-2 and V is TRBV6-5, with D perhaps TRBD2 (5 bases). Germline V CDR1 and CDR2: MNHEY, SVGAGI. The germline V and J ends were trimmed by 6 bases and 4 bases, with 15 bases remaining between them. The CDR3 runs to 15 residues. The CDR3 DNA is TGTGCCAGCAGCTCGTCGTTTGAGGGCACCGGGGAGCTGTTTTTT. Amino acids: CASSSSFEGTGELFF.

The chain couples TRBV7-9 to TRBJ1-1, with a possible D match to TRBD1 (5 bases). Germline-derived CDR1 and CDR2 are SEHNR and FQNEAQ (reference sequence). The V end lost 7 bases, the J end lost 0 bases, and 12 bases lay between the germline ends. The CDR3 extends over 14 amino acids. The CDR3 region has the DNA TGTGCCAGCACCCTAGGAGGGGTGAACACTGAAGCTTTCTTT. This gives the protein CASTLGGVNTEAFF.

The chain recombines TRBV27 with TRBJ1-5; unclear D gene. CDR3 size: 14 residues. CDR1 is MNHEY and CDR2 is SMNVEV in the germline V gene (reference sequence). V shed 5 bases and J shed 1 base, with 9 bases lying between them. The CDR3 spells CASSVGWSNQPQHF. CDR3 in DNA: TGTGCCAGCAGTGTGGGTTGGAGCAATCAGCCCCAGCATTTT.

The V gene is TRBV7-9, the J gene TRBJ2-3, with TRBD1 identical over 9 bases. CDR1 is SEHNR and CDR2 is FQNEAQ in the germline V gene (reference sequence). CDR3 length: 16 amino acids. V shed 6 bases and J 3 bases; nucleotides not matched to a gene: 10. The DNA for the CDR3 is TGTGCCAGCAGACTACATCCAGGACAGGGGACAGATACGCAGTATTTT. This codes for CASRLHPGQGTDTQYF.

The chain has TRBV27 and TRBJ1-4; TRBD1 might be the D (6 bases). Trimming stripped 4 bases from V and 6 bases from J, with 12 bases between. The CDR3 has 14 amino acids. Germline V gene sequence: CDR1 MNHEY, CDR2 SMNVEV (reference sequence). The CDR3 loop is CASSYGGLDEKLFF. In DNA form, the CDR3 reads TGTGCCAGCAGTTACGGGGGGCTAGATGAAAAACTGTTTTTT.

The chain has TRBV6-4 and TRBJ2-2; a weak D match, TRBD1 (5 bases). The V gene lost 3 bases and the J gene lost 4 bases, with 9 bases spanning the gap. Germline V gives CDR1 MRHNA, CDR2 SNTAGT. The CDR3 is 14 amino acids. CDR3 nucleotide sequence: TGTGCCAGCAGTGAAGGGGCTGCCACCGGGGAGCTGTTTTTT. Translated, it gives CASSEGAATGELFF.

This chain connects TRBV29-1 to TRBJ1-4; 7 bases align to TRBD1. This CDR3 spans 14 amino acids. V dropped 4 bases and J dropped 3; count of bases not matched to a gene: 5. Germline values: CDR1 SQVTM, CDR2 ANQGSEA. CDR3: CSVATGVSNEKLFF. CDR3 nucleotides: TGCAGCGTTGCCACAGGGGTGTCTAATGAAAAACTGTTTTTT.

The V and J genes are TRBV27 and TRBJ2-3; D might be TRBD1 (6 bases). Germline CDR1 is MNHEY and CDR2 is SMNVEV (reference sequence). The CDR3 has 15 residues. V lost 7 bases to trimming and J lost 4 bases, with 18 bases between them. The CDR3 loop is CASNLLTGSADTQYF. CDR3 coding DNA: TGTGCCAGCAACTTACTCACAGGGTCCGCAGATACGCAGTATTTT.

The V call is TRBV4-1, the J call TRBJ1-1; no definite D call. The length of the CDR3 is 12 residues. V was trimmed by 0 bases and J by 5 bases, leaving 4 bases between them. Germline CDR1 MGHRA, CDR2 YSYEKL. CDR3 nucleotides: TGCGCCAGCAGCCAAGATGGGACTGAAGCTTTCTTT. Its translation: CASSQDGTEAFF.

In DNA, the CDR3 is TGTGCCAGCAGTTCGATTGAAGCTTTCTTT. Its translation: CASSSIEAFF. This chain joins TRBV2 and TRBJ1-1; D is ambiguous. The V gene lost 5 bases and the J gene lost 7 bases, with 5 bases spanning the gap. The CDR3 spans 10 residues. Per the germline V gene, CDR1 is SNHLY and CDR2 is FYNNEI.

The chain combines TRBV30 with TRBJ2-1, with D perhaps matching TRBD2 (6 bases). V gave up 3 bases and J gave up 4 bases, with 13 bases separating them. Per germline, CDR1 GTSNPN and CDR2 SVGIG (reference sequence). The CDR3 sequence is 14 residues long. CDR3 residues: CAWRKAGFYNEQFF. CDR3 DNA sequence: TGTGCCTGGAGAAAGGCGGGATTTTACAATGAGCAGTTCTTC.

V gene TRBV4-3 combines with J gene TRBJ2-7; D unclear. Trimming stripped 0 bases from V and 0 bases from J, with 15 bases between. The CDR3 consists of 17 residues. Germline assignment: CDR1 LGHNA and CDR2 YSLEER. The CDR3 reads CASSQDGARRSSYEQYF. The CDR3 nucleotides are TGCGCCAGCAGCCAAGATGGAGCCCGACGGAGCTCCTACGAGCAGTACTTC.